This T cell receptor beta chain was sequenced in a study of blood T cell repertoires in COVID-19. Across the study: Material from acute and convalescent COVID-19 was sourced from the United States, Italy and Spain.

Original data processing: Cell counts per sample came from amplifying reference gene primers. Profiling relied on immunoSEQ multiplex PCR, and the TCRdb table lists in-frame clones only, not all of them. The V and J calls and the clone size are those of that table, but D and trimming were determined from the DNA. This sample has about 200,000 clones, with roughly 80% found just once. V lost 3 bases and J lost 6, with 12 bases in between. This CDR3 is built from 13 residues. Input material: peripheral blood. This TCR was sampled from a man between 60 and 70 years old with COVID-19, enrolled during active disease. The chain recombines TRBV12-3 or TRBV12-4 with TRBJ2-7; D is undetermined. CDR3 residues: CASSLEWVAEQYF. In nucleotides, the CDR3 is TGTGCCAGCAGTTTGGAGTGGGTTGCCGAGCAGTACTTC.